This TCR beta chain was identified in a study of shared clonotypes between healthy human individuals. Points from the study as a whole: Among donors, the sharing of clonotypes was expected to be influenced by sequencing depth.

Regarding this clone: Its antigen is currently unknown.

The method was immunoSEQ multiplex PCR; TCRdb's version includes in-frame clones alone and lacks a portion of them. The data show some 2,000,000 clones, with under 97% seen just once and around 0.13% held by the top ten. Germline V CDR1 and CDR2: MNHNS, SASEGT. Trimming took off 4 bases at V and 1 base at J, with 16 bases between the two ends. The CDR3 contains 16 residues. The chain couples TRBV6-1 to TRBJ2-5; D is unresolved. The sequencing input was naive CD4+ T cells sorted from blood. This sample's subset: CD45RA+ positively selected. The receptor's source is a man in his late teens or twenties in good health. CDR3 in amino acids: CASSVYATNPQETQYF. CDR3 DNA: TGTGCCAGCAGTGTATACGCTACAAATCCCCAAGAGACCCAGTACTTC.